The rows below give T cell receptor beta chains drawn from one sample of a study of blood T cells in healthy people across ages. MiXCR, run by TCRdb on the 5' RACE reads, gives a single entry per CDR3 protein. The profile shows around 1.5 million distinct CDR3 sequences, about 31% of them singletons. Sequencing used blood. The receptors were sampled from a woman younger than 45 in good health. The CDR3 runs from the conserved cysteine through the conserved F or W.

V gene,J gene,CDR3 protein
TRBV7-2,TRBJ2-3,CASSSGPRDTQYF
TRBV20-1,TRBJ2-4,CSARDGGELVKNIQYF
TRBV19,TRBJ2-3,CASRMDSPADTQYF
TRBV27,TRBJ2-1,CASGGDLYNEQFF
TRBV10-3,TRBJ2-2,CAISESQRGGLTGELFF
TRBV7-9,TRBJ1-2,CASSLLDSLNYGYTF
TRBV11-2,TRBJ2-1,CASSLFGGLYNEQFF
TRBV10-3,TRBJ1-4,CAIGGDAGEKLFF
TRBV2,TRBJ2-1,CASSEAGRFNNEQFF
TRBV6-5,TRBJ2-2,CASSKPGQGPSGELFF
TRBV20-1,TRBJ1-2,CSARGTGGSYGYTF
TRBV20-1,TRBJ2-7,CSAYPSHYRSVEQYF
TRBV5-6,TRBJ1-5,CASSEGLDQPQHF
TRBV7-9,TRBJ2-7,CASSPEGQPHEQYF
TRBV20-1,TRBJ2-3,CSATGTQKADTQYF
TRBV7-2,TRBJ2-7,CASSFQSGSYEQYF
TRBV4-1,TRBJ1-5,CASSQEVAGNQPQHF
TRBV5-1,TRBJ2-6,CASRDGAGANALTF
TRBV12-3/TRBV12-4,TRBJ1-4,CASSRTGGTNEKLFF
TRBV29-1,TRBJ1-2,CSVGFPSQQGYTF
TRBV29-1,TRBJ2-5,CSGAAGGETQYF
TRBV5-4,TRBJ1-1,CASSSGNRGIGTEAFF
TRBV4-2,TRBJ2-7,CASSQDWREGKEQYF
TRBV20-1,TRBJ2-5,CSARGTSAKETQYF
TRBV4-1,TRBJ1-2,CASGRDRAVFGDGYTF
TRBV7-9,TRBJ2-1,CASSLGVMGANEQFF
TRBV5-1,TRBJ2-1,CASSMVPSGSNNEQFF
TRBV12-3/TRBV12-4,TRBJ2-1,CASSLPGVYNEQFF
TRBV9,TRBJ2-1,CASSVEGTSPDEQFF
TRBV20-1,TRBJ2-7,CSAKTGTYAQYF